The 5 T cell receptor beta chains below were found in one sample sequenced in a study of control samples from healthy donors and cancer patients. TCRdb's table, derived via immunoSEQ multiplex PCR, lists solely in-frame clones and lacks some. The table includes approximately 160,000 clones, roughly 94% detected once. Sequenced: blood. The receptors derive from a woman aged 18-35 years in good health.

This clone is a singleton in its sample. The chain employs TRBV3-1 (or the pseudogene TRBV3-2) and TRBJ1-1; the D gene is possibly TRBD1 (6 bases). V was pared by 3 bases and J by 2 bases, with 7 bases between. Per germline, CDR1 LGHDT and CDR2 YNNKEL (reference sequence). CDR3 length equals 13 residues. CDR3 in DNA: TGTGCCAGCAGCCAGGACAGCAACACTGAAGCTTTCTTT. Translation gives CASSQDSNTEAFF.

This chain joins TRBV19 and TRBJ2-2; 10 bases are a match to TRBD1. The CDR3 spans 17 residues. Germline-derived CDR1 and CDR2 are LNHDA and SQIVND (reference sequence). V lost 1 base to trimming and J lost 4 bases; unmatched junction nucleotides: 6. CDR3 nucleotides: TGTGCCAGTAGTATAGGGCTAGGGACAGGGGTCACCGGGGAGCTGTTTTTT. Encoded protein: CASSIGLGTGVTGELFF.

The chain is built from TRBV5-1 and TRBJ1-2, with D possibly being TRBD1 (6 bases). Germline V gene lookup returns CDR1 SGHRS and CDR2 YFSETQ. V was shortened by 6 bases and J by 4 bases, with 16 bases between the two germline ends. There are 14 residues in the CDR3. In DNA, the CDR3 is TGCGCCAGCACCGATCAGGGGAATAGCTATGGCTACACCTTC. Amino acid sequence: CASTDQGNSYGYTF.

CDR3 protein: CASSPGTGGNSPLHF. In DNA, the CDR3 is TGTGCCAGCTCACCAGGGACAGGGGGCAATTCACCCCTCCACTTT. The V and J genes are TRBV18 and TRBJ1-6, with 12 bases that match TRBD1. The germline gives CDR1 KGHSH, CDR2 LQKENI. V shed 2 bases, J shed 7 bases, and the junction held 0 bases outside the gene matches. The CDR3 is 15 residues long.

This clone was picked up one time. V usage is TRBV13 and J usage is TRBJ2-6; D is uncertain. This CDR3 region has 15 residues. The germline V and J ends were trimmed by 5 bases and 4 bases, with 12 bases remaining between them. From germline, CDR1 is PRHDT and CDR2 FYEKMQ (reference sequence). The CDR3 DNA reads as TGTGCCAGCAGCACCCGGGTGTCCGGGGCCAACGTCCTGACTTTC. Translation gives CASSTRVSGANVLTF.